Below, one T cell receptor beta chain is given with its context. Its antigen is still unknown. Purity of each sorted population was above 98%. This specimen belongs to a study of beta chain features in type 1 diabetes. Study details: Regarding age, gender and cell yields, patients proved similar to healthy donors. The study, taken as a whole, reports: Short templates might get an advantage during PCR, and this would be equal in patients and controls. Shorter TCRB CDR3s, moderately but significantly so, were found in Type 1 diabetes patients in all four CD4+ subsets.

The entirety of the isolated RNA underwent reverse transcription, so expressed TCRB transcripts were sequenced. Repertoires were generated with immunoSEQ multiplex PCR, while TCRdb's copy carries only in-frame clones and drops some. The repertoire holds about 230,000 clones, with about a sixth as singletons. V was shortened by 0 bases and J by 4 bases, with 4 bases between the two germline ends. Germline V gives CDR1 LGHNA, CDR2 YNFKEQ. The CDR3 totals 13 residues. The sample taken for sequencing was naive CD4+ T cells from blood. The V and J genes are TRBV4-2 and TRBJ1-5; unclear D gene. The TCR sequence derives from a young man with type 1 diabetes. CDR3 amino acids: CASSQESNQPQHF. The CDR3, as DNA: TGTGCCAGCAGCCAAGAAAGTAATCAGCCCCAGCATTTT.